This TCR beta chain was observed in a study of cytomegalovirus exposure and HLA in healthy donors. Regarding the study as a whole: With later analysis, a missense DCLRE1C variant became linked to TCR beta V- and J-gene trimming. It was likely that a cluster of highly shared sequence variants was a sequencing artifact. Most subjects had HLA-A and HLA-B alleles reportedly predicted accurately by TCR beta sequences.

This CDR3 contains 16 residues. V shed 0 bases and J shed 2 bases, with 10 bases lying between them. Germline CDR1 MRHNA, CDR2 SNTAGT. PCR was performed using 60 Vbeta and 13 Jbeta primers. In the authors' workflow: A later analysis tallied 80 million to 100 million unique TCR beta chains, about 11 million of them shared. Sequencing used immunoSEQ multiplex PCR; TCRdb keeps in-frame clones, though not all of them. V and J calls and clone size follow that table, whereas D and trimming were derived from the DNA. The data hold more than 65,000 clones, with over 75% observed a single time. Regarding this clone: Its target is unknown.

The clonotype originates from a female donor in good health and CMV-seronegative. The rearrangement links TRBV6-4 to TRBJ2-2; no clear D. Sequencing was carried out using PBMCs. CDR3 residues: CASSDSAVPNTGELFF. CDR3 nucleotide sequence: TGTGCCAGCAGTGACTCGGCAGTTCCCAACACCGGGGAGCTGTTTTTT.